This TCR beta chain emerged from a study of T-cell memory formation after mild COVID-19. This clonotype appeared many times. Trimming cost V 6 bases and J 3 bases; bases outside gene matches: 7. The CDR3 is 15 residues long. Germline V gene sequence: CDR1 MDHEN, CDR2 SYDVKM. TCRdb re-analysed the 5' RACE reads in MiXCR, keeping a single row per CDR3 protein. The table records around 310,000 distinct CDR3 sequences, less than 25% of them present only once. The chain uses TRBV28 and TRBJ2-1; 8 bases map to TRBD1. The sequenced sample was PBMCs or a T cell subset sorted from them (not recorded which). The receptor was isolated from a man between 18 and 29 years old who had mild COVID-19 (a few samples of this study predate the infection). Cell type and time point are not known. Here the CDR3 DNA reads TGTGCCAGCAGCTCAGGACAGGGATACTACAATGAGCAGTTCTTC. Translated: CASSSGQGYYNEQFF.